The clone carrying this TCR beta chain was counted at least ten times. Its antigen remains unknown. These data originate in a study of CD8+CD57+ T cells in acquired aplastic anemia. Study information: Mean DNA quantity obtained from sorted CD4+ and CD8+ cells was around 3.2 ug. Overall study findings and caveats: Patients and healthy controls showed no significant CD8+ Simpson's diversity difference. Sharing between patients and controls was observed for 25 to 30 CD8+ CDR3 sequences.

Patients picked for sequencing had shown CD8+CD57+ cell expansion detected by flow cytometry. As a group, the patients uniformly had severe acquired aplastic anemia. Using genomic DNA as the template, TCR beta VDJ and CDR3 profiling was carried out. TCRdb fed the reads into MiXCR, producing one record per CDR3 protein. Seen here are roughly 180,000 distinct CDR3 sequences, 45% to 60% observed once, and the top ten hold over 10%. V lost 5 bases and J 0 bases, leaving 20 bases between the germline ends. Germline values: CDR1 DFQATT, CDR2 SNEGSKA (reference sequence). The CDR3 has 18 amino acids. The rearrangement uses TRBV20-1 and TRBJ2-6; D might be TRBD1 (8 bases). What was sequenced was sorted CD4+, CD8+, or CD8+CD57+ T cells (not recorded which) from PBMCs. The sequence was obtained from a human donor with aplastic anemia. The CDR3 loop is CSARTNRGGFSGANVLTF. CDR3 in DNA: TGCAGTGCTCGAACCAACAGGGGGGGATTCTCTGGGGCCAACGTCCTGACTTTC.